A selection of T cell receptor beta chains follows, all from one sample in a study of cytomegalovirus exposure and HLA in healthy donors. The repertoire was sequenced with immunoSEQ multiplex PCR; TCRdb's copy has only in-frame clones and lacks some. The table includes 70,000 or so clones, around 70% detected once. Sequencing was carried out using PBMCs. These TCRs come from a woman in her 30s in good health and CMV-seronegative. Each CDR3 is given with its conserved first and last residue. A D gene is named only where the DNA matches it firmly. Expanded clones get a size class; other rows say once, few or many, or leave the size out.

D	V	size	length	J	CDR3	DNA
TRBD2	TRBV28	few	16	TRBJ2-1	CASSLGAGEIYNEQFF	TGTGCCAGCAGTCTGGGAGCGGGAGAAATCTACAATGAGCAGTTCTTC
TRBD2	TRBV28	-	17	TRBJ2-1	CASSLTGTSGTYNEQFF	TGTGCCAGCAGTTTAACGGGGACTAGCGGCACCTACAATGAGCAGTTCTTC
-	TRBV2	-	14	TRBJ2-7	CASRRIWTVYEQYF	TGTGCCAGCAGGCGAATATGGACAGTCTACGAGCAGTACTTC
TRBD1	TRBV2	-	14	TRBJ1-4	CASRTTGGGEKLFF	TGTGCCAGCAGGACGACAGGGGGAGGTGAAAAACTGTTTTTT
-	TRBV6-1	-	14	TRBJ1-5	CASSNRDTNQPQHF	TGTGCCAGCAGTAACCGGGACACCAATCAGCCCCAGCATTTT
-	TRBV30	-	12	TRBJ1-2	CASYEQLGGYTF	TGTGCCTCTTACGAACAGCTTGGTGGCTACACCTTC
TRBD2	TRBV10-3	-	18	TRBJ2-3	CAISDSRLAGGLTDTQYF	TGTGCCATCAGTGACTCCCGACTAGCGGGGGGGCTCACAGATACGCAGTATTTT
TRBD1	TRBV25-1	-	15	TRBJ2-7	CVSSATGGPLYEQYF	TGTGTCAGCAGTGCAACAGGGGGCCCCCTCTACGAGCAGTACTTC
TRBD1	TRBV19	-	14	TRBJ2-1	CASSPGTAGNEQFF	TGTGCCAGTAGCCCCGGGACAGCTGGCAATGAGCAGTTCTTC
-	TRBV4-1	-	15	TRBJ2-1	CASSLPRGTYNEQFF	TGCGCCAGCAGCCTACCTAGGGGAACCTACAATGAGCAGTTCTTC
TRBD1	TRBV5-6	-	18	TRBJ2-6	CASSRTGGFSSGANVLTF	TGTGCCAGCAGCCGGACAGGGGGCTTCTCCTCTGGGGCCAACGTCCTGACTTTC
TRBD2	TRBV27	-	15	TRBJ2-1	CASRTTSGGYNEQFF	TGTGCCAGCAGAACCACTAGCGGGGGTTACAATGAGCAGTTCTTC
-	TRBV28	-	19	TRBJ2-7	CASSSPVDSFLPARYEQYF	TGTGCCAGCAGTTCTCCAGTGGACAGTTTTCTACCGGCCAGATACGAGCAGTACTTC
-	TRBV5-4	-	13	TRBJ2-2	CASSTPSRGELFF	TGTGCCAGCAGCACCCCTAGCCGCGGGGAGCTGTTTTTT
TRBD1	TRBV7-7	many	16	TRBJ2-1	CASSLAGDRGLNEQFF	TGTGCTAGCAGCTTAGCGGGGGACAGGGGGCTCAATGAGCAGTTCTTC
-	TRBV25-1	few	14	TRBJ2-7	CASSGGDGPYEQYF	TGTGCCAGCAGCGGAGGGGACGGACCCTACGAGCAGTACTTC
-	TRBV20-1	-	11	TRBJ2-3	CSATLEDTQYF	TGCAGTGCTACTTTGGAGGATACGCAGTATTTT
-	TRBV30	-	15	TRBJ1-2	CAWSVHSGGVYGYTF	TGTGCCTGGAGTGTACATAGTGGGGGGGTTTATGGCTACACCTTC
-	TRBV7-3	-	15	TRBJ2-3	CASSLSWGVADTQYF	TGTGCCAGCAGCTTGTCTTGGGGAGTCGCAGATACGCAGTATTTT
TRBD1	TRBV7-9	-	16	TRBJ1-3	CASSLLVGQAGNTIYF	TGTGCCAGCAGCTTATTGGTGGGACAGGCGGGAAACACCATATATTTT
TRBD1	TRBV11-2	-	14	TRBJ1-1	CASSLDRGKTEAFF	TGTGCCAGCAGCTTAGACAGGGGGAAGACTGAAGCTTTCTTT
TRBD2	TRBV4-3	few	16	TRBJ2-3	CASSQILAGSTDTQYF	TGCGCCAGCAGCCAAATACTAGCGGGCAGCACAGATACGCAGTATTTT
-	TRBV14	few	13	TRBJ2-1	CASREGRRNEQFF	TGTGCCAGCAGGGAGGGGCGACGCAATGAGCAGTTCTTC
-	TRBV6-1	many	14	TRBJ1-2	CASSQTEPFYGYTF	TGTGCCAGCAGTCAGACAGAACCCTTTTATGGCTACACCTTC
-	TRBV7-9	-	13	TRBJ1-5	CASSSQGNQPQHF	TGTGCCAGCAGCTCCCAGGGCAATCAGCCCCAGCATTTT
-	TRBV28	once	18	TRBJ2-2	CASSLWGRWGVNTGELFF	TGTGCCAGCAGTTTATGGGGGAGGTGGGGGGTGAACACCGGGGAGCTGTTTTTT
-	TRBV5-5	few	16	TRBJ2-3	CASSLAIVSPADTQYF	TGTGCCAGCAGCTTGGCGATAGTTAGCCCCGCAGATACGCAGTATTTT
-	TRBV7-9	few	14	TRBJ1-4	CASSFQREREKLFF	TGTGCCAGCAGCTTTCAACGGGAGCGTGAAAAACTGTTTTTT
-	TRBV18	-	15	TRBJ1-1	CASSPAESMNTEAFF	TGTGCCAGCTCCCCCGCGGAAAGCATGAACACTGAAGCTTTCTTT
TRBD2	TRBV12-5	-	17	TRBJ2-3	CASGLLAGATSTDTQYF	TGTGCTAGTGGGTTACTAGCGGGAGCAACTAGCACAGATACGCAGTATTTT
-	TRBV7-2	-	14	TRBJ1-1	CASRASWGVSEAFF	TGTGCCAGCAGGGCCTCCTGGGGAGTCAGTGAAGCATTCTTT
-	TRBV28	-	13	TRBJ2-1	CASSPPPGSEQFF	TGTGCCAGCAGTCCCCCCCCGGGTAGTGAGCAGTTCTTC
-	TRBV7-9	-	13	TRBJ1-2	CASSERSNYGYTF	TGTGCCAGCAGCGAGAGATCTAACTATGGCTACACCTTC
TRBD2	TRBV7-2	-	16	TRBJ2-3	CASSPIAGGRADTQYF	TGTGCCAGCAGCCCGATAGCGGGGGGGCGGGCAGATACGCAGTATTTT
TRBD1	TRBV5-1	few	15	TRBJ2-1	CASRPQRQGKGEQFF	TGCGCCAGCAGACCGCAGAGACAGGGGAAGGGTGAGCAGTTCTTC
-	TRBV27	-	12	TRBJ2-1	CASSLGRNEQFF	TGTGCCAGCAGTTTAGGCCGCAATGAGCAGTTCTTC
TRBD2	TRBV27	few	19	TRBJ2-3	CASSLSALYSGGIADTQYF	TGTGCCAGCAGTTTATCCGCTTTGTATAGCGGGGGGATTGCAGATACGCAGTATTTT
-	TRBV7-2	-	14	TRBJ1-1	CASSLSTQGWQAFF	TGTGCCAGCAGCTTAAGTACGCAGGGTTGGCAAGCTTTCTTT
-	TRBV6-5	-	11	TRBJ2-5	CASSYSGTQYF	TGTGCCAGCAGTTATTCCGGGACCCAGTACTTC
-	TRBV2	-	15	TRBJ2-7	CASSQGIQGGYEQYF	TGTGCCAGCAGTCAAGGTATACAGGGGGGGTACGAGCAGTACTTC
-	TRBV7-2	-	16	TRBJ2-1	CASSLLGSSSYNEQFF	TGTGCCAGCAGCCTCCTAGGAAGCAGCTCCTACAATGAGCAGTTCTTC